These T cell receptor beta chains were read from a single sample in a study of CD8 T cells in ankylosing spondylitis. One entry per CDR3 protein, called by TCRdb with MiXCR from the 5' RACE reads. The table shows a few hundred thousand distinct CDR3 sequences, with about a sixth occurring only once. Sequenced material: blood, either unsorted or a sorted T cell fraction (not recorded which). These receptors originate from a male donor with ankylosing spondylitis or in good health (not recorded which). Both conserved end residues are part of each CDR3. A row's size may be missing; if present it is once, few, many or a size class.

J: TRBJ2-7; length: 13; V: TRBV6-5; size: .; CDR3: CASSYAREYEQYF
J: TRBJ2-7; length: 13; V: TRBV28; size: .; CDR3: CASSSVHLYEQYF
J: TRBJ2-7; length: 16; V: TRBV4-1; size: few; CDR3: CASSQDPRGGIDEQYF
J: TRBJ2-1; length: 13; V: TRBV10-3; size: .; CDR3: CAISEGGRDEQFF
J: TRBJ2-2; length: 17; V: TRBV3-1; size: .; CDR3: CASSQARRSTHTGELFF
J: TRBJ2-7; length: 15; V: TRBV7-8; size: few; CDR3: CASSLLAGDIYEQYF
J: TRBJ2-1; length: 14; V: TRBV7-3; size: .; CDR3: CASSSLGANNEQFF
J: TRBJ2-5; length: 15; V: TRBV7-9; size: .; CDR3: CASSPGTAEGETQYF
J: TRBJ2-2; length: 20; V: TRBV4-3; size: few; CDR3: CASSQDLVDPLRLNTGELFF
J: TRBJ1-1; length: 16; V: TRBV5-1; size: few; CDR3: CASSLDPQGEGTEAFF
J: TRBJ2-7; length: 14; V: TRBV13; size: few; CDR3: CASSARDRDYEQYF
J: TRBJ2-1; length: 15; V: TRBV7-9; size: .; CDR3: CASSASGHSYNEQFF
J: TRBJ2-3; length: 18; V: TRBV25-1; size: .; CDR3: CASSETPLRREVTDTQYF
J: TRBJ2-1; length: 17; V: TRBV14; size: .; CDR3: CASSHGLAGAFYNEQFF
J: TRBJ2-3; length: 14; V: TRBV28; size: many; CDR3: CASSTGGSTDTQYF
J: TRBJ2-1; length: 15; V: TRBV20-1; size: many; CDR3: CSARDPGESYNEQFF
J: TRBJ2-3; length: 17; V: TRBV28; size: many; CDR3: CASRPIPEGGSTDTQYF
J: TRBJ2-7; length: 15; V: TRBV5-1; size: .; CDR3: CASSLEREQTYEQYF
J: TRBJ2-5; length: 15; V: TRBV29-1; size: many; CDR3: CSVEKAGGYQETQYF
J: TRBJ2-3; length: 13; V: TRBV29-1; size: few; CDR3: CSASREGTDTQYF
J: TRBJ2-1; length: 16; V: TRBV4-3; size: .; CDR3: CASSQDARGLSNEQFF
J: TRBJ2-7; length: 15; V: TRBV4-2; size: many; CDR3: CASSQSLAGTYEQYF
J: TRBJ2-5; length: 15; V: TRBV20-1; size: once; CDR3: CSATGVVAGRETQYF
J: TRBJ2-2; length: 13; V: TRBV12-3/TRBV12-4; size: .; CDR3: CASTPGAAGELFF
J: TRBJ2-6; length: 20; V: TRBV6-2/TRBV6-3; size: few; CDR3: CASSYKRTGGPYSGANVLTF
J: TRBJ2-3; length: 14; V: TRBV6-5; size: .; CDR3: CASSYSLGSDTQYF
J: TRBJ2-4; length: 16; V: TRBV5-1; size: .; CDR3: CASSLVPGTQARGQYF
J: TRBJ2-1; length: 15; V: TRBV4-3; size: .; CDR3: CASSQVIGSYSEQFF
J: TRBJ1-5; length: 16; V: TRBV28; size: few; CDR3: CASSSNPGYSNQPQHF
J: TRBJ1-2; length: 14; V: TRBV5-6; size: few; CDR3: CASSLGQGAGGYTF
J: TRBJ2-3; length: 15; V: TRBV12-3/TRBV12-4; size: few; CDR3: CASSRTSVGTDTQYF
J: TRBJ2-3; length: 15; V: TRBV12-3/TRBV12-4; size: .; CDR3: CASSYWRSSTDTQYF
J: TRBJ2-2; length: 12; V: TRBV5-5; size: .; CDR3: CASSFDPGELFF
J: TRBJ2-1; length: 15; V: TRBV12-3/TRBV12-4; size: .; CDR3: CASSFLNFGGNEQFF
J: TRBJ2-1; length: 15; V: TRBV3-1; size: .; CDR3: CASSWTSGKHNEQFF
J: TRBJ2-1; length: 15; V: TRBV9; size: many; CDR3: CASSASGQGYNEQFF
J: TRBJ2-7; length: 13; V: TRBV11-2; size: many; CDR3: CASSSQRSYEQYF
J: TRBJ2-1; length: 15; V: TRBV7-2; size: few; CDR3: CASSPTRSSYNEQFF
J: TRBJ2-1; length: 14; V: TRBV12-3/TRBV12-4; size: few; CDR3: CASSSTGWDNEQFF
J: TRBJ1-2; length: 16; V: TRBV11-2; size: .; CDR3: CASMGVLGQGNYGYTF
J: TRBJ2-3; length: 17; V: TRBV20-1; size: many; CDR3: CSASRGLAGGPTDTQYF
J: TRBJ2-7; length: 13; V: TRBV27; size: .; CDR3: CASSLRGRINQYF
J: TRBJ2-7; length: 14; V: TRBV29-1; size: many; CDR3: CSAHRSTYLYEQYF
J: TRBJ2-1; length: 15; V: TRBV5-1; size: .; CDR3: CASSLVGSPPEEQFF
J: TRBJ2-4; length: 15; V: TRBV6-5; size: few; CDR3: CASSYSPEDGDIQYF
J: TRBJ2-5; length: 10; V: TRBV29-1; size: few; CDR3: CSVEMGLKYF
J: TRBJ2-7; length: 16; V: TRBV4-1; size: .; CDR3: CASSQEERSSSYEQYF
J: TRBJ2-1; length: 18; V: TRBV11-2; size: .; CDR3: CASSLDWVGLVGYNEQFF
J: TRBJ2-3; length: 13; V: TRBV6-6; size: few; CDR3: CASRLIDTDTQYF
J: TRBJ2-1; length: 15; V: TRBV27; size: .; CDR3: CASSLSTSGYNEQFF
J: TRBJ2-7; length: 13; V: TRBV5-1; size: few; CDR3: CASSLISDYEQYF
J: TRBJ2-1; length: 15; V: TRBV7-2; size: .; CDR3: CASILLAGGYNEQFF
J: TRBJ2-7; length: 16; V: TRBV12-3/TRBV12-4; size: few; CDR3: CASSLVPGAAPYEQYF
J: TRBJ2-3; length: 13; V: TRBV27; size: .; CDR3: CASSPLITDTQYF
J: TRBJ1-6; length: 16; V: TRBV5-5; size: .; CDR3: CASSLDLKPYNSPLHF
J: TRBJ2-3; length: 16; V: TRBV6-1; size: many; CDR3: CASSDQLAGGTDTQYF
J: TRBJ2-5; length: 18; V: TRBV11-1; size: .; CDR3: CASSSLLTSGGERETQYF
J: TRBJ2-7; length: 13; V: TRBV6-1; size: .; CDR3: CASRQGSRDEQYF